Below, 19 T cell receptor beta chains from the same sample are listed, as sequenced in a study of cytomegalovirus exposure and HLA in healthy donors. PCR employed 60 Vbeta and 13 Jbeta primers. Profiling relied on immunoSEQ multiplex PCR, and the TCRdb table lists in-frame clones only, not all of them. The repertoire holds more than 150,000 clones, with more than 60% as singletons. The sequenced sample was PBMCs. Receptor source: a woman between 40 and 55 years old in good health and CMV-seropositive.

V gene TRBV28 combines with J gene TRBJ2-5, with TRBD1 matching 7 bases. The CDR3 is 14 amino acids. With V trimmed by 7 bases and J by 6 bases, 11 bases remained unmatched. Germline CDR1 reads MDHEN; CDR2 reads SYDVKM. This CDR3 reads CASTAGGWRQTQYF. The CDR3 DNA sequence: TGTGCCAGCACCGCAGGGGGTTGGAGGCAGACCCAGTACTTC.

Only one count was recorded for this clone. The chain has TRBV21-1 and TRBJ1-5; the table assigns TRBD1, which was not confirmed against the DNA. TRBV21-1 constitutes a pseudogene. The CDR3 contains 18 residues. The CDR3 loop reads CASSKAAHRDDSNQPQHF. The DNA of the CDR3 is TGTGCCAGCAGCAAAGCGGCGCACAGGGATGATAGCAATCAGCCCCAGCATTTT.

V gene TRBV5-8 combines with J gene TRBJ2-3; 12 bases agree with TRBD2. The germline CDR1 and CDR2 sequences are SGHTS and YDEGEE. The V gene end was trimmed by 6 bases and the J gene end by 0 bases; junction bases not matched to a gene: 11. This CDR3 has 18 residues. The CDR3 here is CASIGLAGKSSSTDTQYF. The CDR3 region has the DNA TGTGCCAGCATCGGACTAGCGGGAAAGAGCTCTAGCACAGATACGCAGTATTTT.

J is TRBJ2-1 and V is TRBV4-3; TRBD2 matches 9 bases. V dropped 0 bases and J dropped 8; count of bases not matched to a gene: 11. CDR1 is LGHNA, CDR2 YSLEER, per germline. The CDR3 contains 17 residues. DNA of the CDR3: TGCGCCAGCAGCCAAGAACCGGAAGCGGGAGGAAAAGATGAGCAGTTCTTC. This gives the protein CASSQEPEAGGKDEQFF.

The chain recombines TRBV6-1 with TRBJ1-1; tentatively, D is TRBD1 (5 bases). Trimming stripped 6 bases from V and 4 bases from J, with 15 bases between. Germline CDR1 MNHNS, CDR2 SASEGT. This CDR3 is 14 amino acids long. The CDR3 is CASRPRGLGTEAFF. CDR3 DNA sequence: TGTGCCAGCAGACCCCGGGGGTTGGGCACTGAAGCTTTCTTT.

By sample fraction, this clone is medium-sized. This rearrangement joins TRBV11-1 to TRBJ2-5; tentative D call: TRBD2 (5 bases). The germline gives CDR1 SGHAT, CDR2 FQDESV (reference sequence). Trimming pared 5 bases from V and 1 base from J, leaving 11 bases between. The CDR3 is made up of 14 amino acids. This CDR3 reads CASSPRGLQETQYF. Written as DNA, the CDR3 is TGTGCCAGCAGCCCACGGGGTCTCCAAGAGACCCAGTACTTC. The complete variable domain, with remaining parts taken from reference TRBV11-1 and TRBJ2-5, reads EAEVAQSPRYKITEKSQAVAFWCDPISGHATLYWYRQILGQGPELLVQFQDESVVDDSQLPKDRFSAERLKGVDSTLKIQPAELGDSAMYLCASSPRGLQETQYFGPGTRLLVL.

The chain joins TRBV28 to TRBJ2-1; 10 bases match TRBD2. The germline CDR1 and CDR2 sequences are MDHEN and SYDVKM. Germline trimming cut 1 base from V and 5 bases from J; bases unmatched to any gene: 14. The CDR3 has 19 amino acids. The CDR3 DNA reads as TGTGCCAGCAGTTTATACTGGTTTCTGGGACTAGCGACGAACAATGAGCAGTTCTTC. This translates into CASSLYWFLGLATNNEQFF. The full variable domain, in which reference TRBV28 and TRBJ2-1 provide the parts outside the CDR3, is DVKVTQSSRYLVKRTGEKVFLECVQDMDHENMFWYRQDPGLGLRLIYFSYDVKMKEKGDIPEGYSVSREKKERFSLILESASTNQTSMYLCASSLYWFLGLATNNEQFFGPGTRLTVL.

This chain connects TRBV6-6 to TRBJ1-1; the D is unclear. Germline CDR1 reads MNHNY; CDR2 reads SVGAGI (reference sequence). The CDR3 is made up of 11 amino acids. V lost 5 bases and J lost 12, with 13 bases in between. The CDR3 bases are TGTGCCAGCAGTGAGTCTCTAATCCCTTTCTTT. Amino acid sequence: CASSESLIPFF.

This chain connects TRBV30 to TRBJ2-7; 9 bases map to TRBD1. Losses at the gene ends were 1 base for V and 5 bases for J; bases not matched to a gene: 9. Germline CDR1 and CDR2: GTSNPN and SVGIG (reference sequence). The CDR3 consists of 15 residues. CDR3 protein: CAWSEPGQGSNEQYF. CDR3 bases: TGTGCCTGGAGTGAGCCGGGACAGGGTTCCAACGAGCAGTACTTC.

This chain joins TRBV28 and TRBJ2-5; 10 bases align to TRBD2. Losses at the gene ends were 7 bases for V and 5 bases for J; bases not matched to a gene: 7. The CDR3 consists of 14 residues. Germline lookup yields CDR1 MDHEN and CDR2 SYDVKM. CDR3 loop: CASTLAGGEETQYF. In nucleotides, the CDR3 is TGTGCCAGCACCTTAGCGGGAGGCGAGGAGACCCAGTACTTC.

V is TRBV6-1 and J is TRBJ2-1; D remains unclear. The V end lost 0 bases, the J end lost 3 bases, and 12 bases lay between the germline ends. Germline-derived CDR1 and CDR2 are MNHNS and SASEGT. This CDR3 region has 16 residues. The CDR3 DNA reads TGTGCCAGCAGTGAAGCGCCTTTCGGAGTCTACAATGAGCAGTTCTTC. Protein product: CASSEAPFGVYNEQFF.

Concerning this clone itself: An end of the junction does not agree with germline; a read error may underlie this. In nucleotides, the CDR3 is TGTGCTAGCAGCTTGCCGGGACTAGCGGAGCCCACTTACGAGCAGTACTTC. Its protein product is CASSLPGLAEPTYEQYF. The V call is TRBV7-7, the J call TRBJ2-7; 11 bases fit TRBD2. The CDR3 consists of 17 residues. CDR1 and CDR2 (germline): SSHAT, FNYEAQ (reference sequence).

V gene TRBV10-2 combines with J gene TRBJ2-2; D is uncertain. The CDR3 is 14 amino acids. The germline V gene has CDR1 WSHSY and CDR2 SAAADI. The V end was cut by 4 bases, the J end by 0 bases, with 6 bases between. CDR3 sequence (DNA): TGCGCCAGCAGTGGCGGAACGAACACCGGGGAGCTGTTTTTT. Residues: CASSGGTNTGELFF.

CDR3 sequence reads: CASSFGPGLADNEQFF. The CDR3, as DNA: TGCGCCAGCAGCTTCGGACCCGGACTAGCGGACAATGAGCAGTTCTTC. The chain has TRBV5-1 and TRBJ2-1, with 10 bases lining up with TRBD2. The CDR3 has 16 residues. CDR1 is SGHRS and CDR2 is YFSETQ in the germline V gene. The V gene end was trimmed by 2 bases and the J gene end by 5 bases; junction bases not matched to a gene: 7.

The CDR3 bases are TGTGCCAGCAGTCGACAGACCCGAAATGAAAAACTGTTTTTT. Translating gives CASSRQTRNEKLFF. The chain has TRBV28 and TRBJ1-4, with D tentatively TRBD1 (5 bases). From germline, CDR1 is MDHEN and CDR2 SYDVKM. Trimming stripped 5 bases from V and 5 bases from J, with 12 bases between. This CDR3 contains 14 residues.

The rearrangement joins TRBV28 to TRBJ2-7; 9 bases are shared with TRBD2. The CDR3 consists of 14 residues. V was clipped by 6 bases and J by 4 bases; unmatched bases: 7. Looked up from germline, CDR1 is MDHEN and CDR2 is SYDVKM. CDR3 protein: CASRLAGTGYEQYF. CDR3 nucleotide sequence: TGTGCCAGCAGGCTAGCGGGAACCGGGTACGAGCAGTACTTC. Complete variable domain (other parts from reference TRBV28 and TRBJ2-7): DVKVTQSSRYLVKRTGEKVFLECVQDMDHENMFWYRQDPGLGLRLIYFSYDVKMKEKGDIPEGYSVSREKKERFSLILESASTNQTSMYLCASRLAGTGYEQYFGPGTRLTVT.

V usage is TRBV28 and J usage is TRBJ1-2, with a tentative D call TRBD1 (6 bases). The CDR3 is made up of 16 amino acids. V shed 5 bases and J shed 3 bases, with 19 bases lying between them. Germline lookup yields CDR1 MDHEN and CDR2 SYDVKM. CDR3 in DNA: TGTGCCAGCAGTCCAAGTGGGCCAGGGGTTTACTATGGCTACACCTTC. Protein sequence: CASSPSGPGVYYGYTF.

The chain joins TRBV6-6 to TRBJ2-5; 7 positions agree with TRBD1. V was pared by 7 bases and J by 1 base, with 6 bases of the junction left unmatched. Germline V gene lookup returns CDR1 MNHNY and CDR2 SVGAGI (reference sequence). This CDR3 is 14 amino acids long. DNA of the CDR3: TGTGCCAGCAAGGAACAGGGGATCCAAGAGACCCAGTACTTC. As protein: CASKEQGIQETQYF.

The genes are TRBV7-9 and TRBJ2-1; D is possibly TRBD1 (5 bases). The CDR3 consists of 14 residues. The germline V gene has CDR1 SEHNR and CDR2 FQNEAQ (reference sequence). The germline V and J ends were trimmed by 5 bases and 8 bases, with 16 bases remaining between them. CDR3 DNA sequence: TGTGCCAGCAGCCCAAGGGGTTTCGGCGATGAGCAGTTCTTC. Protein sequence: CASSPRGFGDEQFF.